The clone carrying this T cell receptor (beta chain) was observed many times. This specimen belongs to a study of T-cell memory formation after mild COVID-19. V lost 2 bases, J lost 2 bases, and 9 bases lay in between. Germline CDR1 and CDR2: DFQATT and SNEGSKA (reference sequence). This CDR3 contains 13 residues. TCRdb processed the 5' RACE reads anew with MiXCR; each CDR3 protein has one entry. This table holds 30,000 to 45,000 distinct CDR3 sequences, roughly an eighth found once. This clonotype was obtained from a man younger than 35 who had mild COVID-19 (a few samples of this study predate the infection). Cell type and time point are not known. Sequences were obtained from PBMCs or a T cell subset sorted from them (not recorded which). The V call is TRBV20-1, the J call TRBJ2-5; D uncertain. The CDR3 bases are TGCAGTGCTAGAAGGGTCAGTCAAGAGACCCAGTACTTC. This codes for CSARRVSQETQYF.